This is a list of T cell receptor beta chains from one sample in a study of CD8 T cells in ankylosing spondylitis. TCRdb passed the 5' RACE reads through MiXCR, listing each CDR3 protein once. The table lists approximately 42,000 distinct CDR3 sequences, approximately 11% of them singletons. The sequencing input was blood, either unsorted or a sorted T cell fraction (not recorded which). All receptors derive from a male donor with ankylosing spondylitis or in good health (not recorded which). Each CDR3 is given with its conserved first and last residue. Each record gives: D gene, clone size, J gene, V gene, CDR3 protein, CDR3 DNA. D genes are given only for firm matches. Clone size is given for some rows only: seen once, a few or many times, or a class if the clone is expanded.

d_gene: .; abundance: many; j_gene: TRBJ2-7; v_gene: TRBV6-2/TRBV6-3; CDR3aa: CASSPLIVYEQYF; CDR3nt: TGTGCCAGCAGCCCTCTGATCGTCTACGAGCAGTACTTC
d_gene: TRBD1; abundance: few; j_gene: TRBJ2-3; v_gene: TRBV5-1; CDR3aa: CASSPGTGGVLDTQYF; CDR3nt: TGCGCCAGCAGCCCCGGGACAGGGGGTGTTTTGGATACGCAGTATTTT
d_gene: .; abundance: many; j_gene: TRBJ2-5; v_gene: TRBV12-3/TRBV12-4; CDR3aa: CASSHGPWGETQYF; CDR3nt: TGTGCCAGCAGTCACGGTCCCTGGGGGGAGACCCAGTACTTC
d_gene: .; abundance: many; j_gene: TRBJ1-5; v_gene: TRBV20-1; CDR3aa: CSAPRWQGTNQPQHF; CDR3nt: TGCAGTGCCCCCCGGTGGCAGGGGACCAATCAGCCCCAGCATTTT
d_gene: TRBD1; abundance: many; j_gene: TRBJ2-7; v_gene: TRBV5-1; CDR3aa: CASSPTGGSYEQYF; CDR3nt: TGCGCCAGCAGCCCGACAGGGGGAAGTTACGAGCAGTACTTC
d_gene: .; abundance: many; j_gene: TRBJ2-5; v_gene: TRBV29-1; CDR3aa: CSVEQSGGQETQYF; CDR3nt: TGCAGCGTTGAACAGTCAGGGGGGCAAGAGACCCAGTACTTC
d_gene: .; abundance: many; j_gene: TRBJ2-7; v_gene: TRBV7-8; CDR3aa: CASSRQMILSYEQYF; CDR3nt: TGTGCCAGCAGCCGCCAAATGATTCTTTCTTACGAGCAGTACTTC
d_gene: .; abundance: .; j_gene: TRBJ2-1; v_gene: TRBV29-1; CDR3aa: CSVEKTVNAQFF; CDR3nt: TGCAGCGTTGAAAAGACGGTCAATGCGCAGTTCTTC
d_gene: TRBD1; abundance: few; j_gene: TRBJ1-2; v_gene: TRBV18; CDR3aa: CASSPGTAGANYGYTF; CDR3nt: TGTGCCAGCTCACCAGGGACAGCAGGAGCTAACTATGGCTACACCTTC
d_gene: .; abundance: many; j_gene: TRBJ1-1; v_gene: TRBV11-2; CDR3aa: CASSYIAGAQEAFF; CDR3nt: TGTGCCAGCAGCTACATTGCGGGGGCTCAAGAAGCTTTCTTT
d_gene: TRBD2; abundance: few; j_gene: TRBJ2-2; v_gene: TRBV2; CDR3aa: CASREGFPSLKNTGELFF; CDR3nt: TGTGCCAGTCGGGAGGGATTTCCCTCCTTGAAGAACACCGGGGAGCTGTTTTTT
d_gene: .; abundance: many; j_gene: TRBJ2-4; v_gene: TRBV5-6; CDR3aa: CASSLDPLGIPTYF; CDR3nt: TGTGCCAGCAGCTTGGACCCCTTAGGCATACCTACGTACTTC
d_gene: TRBD1; abundance: .; j_gene: TRBJ1-2; v_gene: TRBV19; CDR3aa: CASSSRGQAEMTGYGYTF; CDR3nt: TGTGCCAGTAGCTCAAGGGGACAGGCCGAGATGACTGGGTATGGCTACACCTTC
d_gene: .; abundance: many; j_gene: TRBJ1-4; v_gene: TRBV20-1; CDR3aa: CSANPHRVPNEKLFF; CDR3nt: TGCAGTGCAAACCCTCACAGGGTCCCCAATGAAAAACTGTTTTTT
d_gene: .; abundance: many; j_gene: TRBJ2-1; v_gene: TRBV14; CDR3aa: CASSHMTDYNEQFF; CDR3nt: TGTGCCAGCAGCCACATGACAGACTACAATGAGCAGTTCTTC
d_gene: .; abundance: few; j_gene: TRBJ1-2; v_gene: TRBV30; CDR3aa: CAWSLGQSHNTF; CDR3nt: TGTGCCTGGAGTCTAGGACAGTCCCATAACACCTTC
d_gene: .; abundance: many; j_gene: TRBJ2-2; v_gene: TRBV20-1; CDR3aa: CSATTANTGELFF; CDR3nt: TGCAGTGCTACGACAGCGAACACCGGGGAGCTGTTTTTT
d_gene: TRBD1; abundance: many; j_gene: TRBJ2-7; v_gene: TRBV6-5; CDR3aa: CASSQLDRGRSYEQYF; CDR3nt: TGTGCCAGCAGTCAACTGGACAGGGGGCGCTCCTACGAGCAGTACTTC
d_gene: TRBD1; abundance: .; j_gene: TRBJ2-2; v_gene: TRBV25-1; CDR3aa: CASSNTGEYRGELFF; CDR3nt: TGTGCCAGCAGCAATACAGGGGAGTATCGGGGGGAGCTGTTTTTT
d_gene: .; abundance: many; j_gene: TRBJ1-5; v_gene: TRBV6-5; CDR3aa: CASSNRQAAGPQHF; CDR3nt: TGTGCCAGCAGTAACCGACAGGCCGCCGGGCCCCAGCATTTT
d_gene: TRBD1; abundance: .; j_gene: TRBJ2-1; v_gene: TRBV3-1; CDR3aa: CASSQGRDRGNNEQFF; CDR3nt: TGTGCCAGCAGCCAAGGCCGGGACAGGGGAAACAATGAGCAGTTCTTC
d_gene: .; abundance: many; j_gene: TRBJ2-7; v_gene: TRBV10-3; CDR3aa: CAISAIPPGSYEQYF; CDR3nt: TGTGCCATCAGTGCAATTCCGCCCGGCTCCTACGAGCAGTACTTC
d_gene: .; abundance: .; j_gene: TRBJ2-7; v_gene: TRBV7-2; CDR3aa: CASSLSSDVSYEQYF; CDR3nt: TGTGCCAGCAGCTTAAGCTCGGACGTCTCCTACGAGCAGTACTTC
d_gene: TRBD2; abundance: few; j_gene: TRBJ2-5; v_gene: TRBV5-1; CDR3aa: CASSPGGAGGEETQYF; CDR3nt: TGCGCCAGCAGCCCAGGCGGGGCGGGGGGTGAGGAGACCCAGTACTTC
d_gene: .; abundance: few; j_gene: TRBJ2-7; v_gene: TRBV18; CDR3aa: CASSPQGQNYEQYF; CDR3nt: TGTGCCAGCTCACCGCAAGGACAGAACTACGAGCAGTACTTC
d_gene: .; abundance: many; j_gene: TRBJ2-1; v_gene: TRBV3-1; CDR3aa: CASSQGFQQNNEQFF; CDR3nt: TGTGCCAGCAGCCAAGGGTTTCAACAGAACAATGAGCAGTTCTTC
d_gene: .; abundance: .; j_gene: TRBJ1-1; v_gene: TRBV18; CDR3aa: CASSLLVNTEAFF; CDR3nt: TGTGCCAGCTCACTCCTTGTCAACACTGAAGCTTTCTTT
d_gene: .; abundance: few; j_gene: TRBJ1-3; v_gene: TRBV14; CDR3aa: CASSQDRLSGNTIYF; CDR3nt: TGTGCCAGCAGCCAAGATCGGCTAAGTGGAAACACCATATATTTT
d_gene: .; abundance: many; j_gene: TRBJ2-1; v_gene: TRBV5-6; CDR3aa: CASSLRPWGSEQFF; CDR3nt: TGTGCCAGCAGCTTGCGGCCATGGGGGAGTGAGCAGTTCTTC
d_gene: .; abundance: few; j_gene: TRBJ1-1; v_gene: TRBV5-1; CDR3aa: CASSPREGGNTEAFF; CDR3nt: TGCGCCAGCAGCCCCAGGGAGGGAGGGAACACTGAAGCTTTCTTT
d_gene: .; abundance: many; j_gene: TRBJ2-7; v_gene: TRBV5-1; CDR3aa: CASRTHRETYEQYF; CDR3nt: TGCGCCAGCAGAACCCACAGGGAAACCTACGAGCAGTACTTC
d_gene: .; abundance: many; j_gene: TRBJ1-1; v_gene: TRBV29-1; CDR3aa: CSAVQTLWGQGNTEAFF; CDR3nt: TGCAGCGCAGTGCAAACGCTGTGGGGGCAAGGGAACACTGAAGCTTTCTTT
d_gene: TRBD2; abundance: medium-sized; j_gene: TRBJ2-3; v_gene: TRBV20-1; CDR3aa: CSALRGARTDTQYF; CDR3nt: TGCAGTGCACTGCGGGGGGCCCGTACAGATACGCAGTATTTT
d_gene: TRBD1; abundance: many; j_gene: TRBJ2-5; v_gene: TRBV3-1; CDR3aa: CASSRRTTGGQETQYF; CDR3nt: TGTGCCAGCAGCCGCCGGACGACAGGGGGCCAAGAGACCCAGTACTTC
d_gene: .; abundance: few; j_gene: TRBJ2-3; v_gene: TRBV5-1; CDR3aa: CASSFEQRTDTQYF; CDR3nt: TGCGCCAGCAGCTTTGAACAGAGGACAGATACGCAGTATTTT
d_gene: TRBD1; abundance: .; j_gene: TRBJ2-2; v_gene: TRBV12-3/TRBV12-4; CDR3aa: CASSFEGQGNTGELFF; CDR3nt: TGTGCCAGCAGTTTCGAGGGACAGGGCAACACCGGGGAGCTGTTTTTT
d_gene: TRBD1; abundance: few; j_gene: TRBJ2-7; v_gene: TRBV5-1; CDR3aa: CASSLGGHLYEQYF; CDR3nt: TGCGCCAGCAGCCTAGGGGGCCATCTCTACGAGCAGTACTTC
d_gene: .; abundance: .; j_gene: TRBJ1-2; v_gene: TRBV5-5; CDR3aa: CASSFSRDANYGYTF; CDR3nt: TGTGCCAGCAGCTTTTCCAGGGACGCAAACTATGGCTACACCTTC
d_gene: TRBD1; abundance: many; j_gene: TRBJ1-2; v_gene: TRBV25-1; CDR3aa: CASSEYGQGSQRGYGYTF; CDR3nt: TGTGCCAGCAGTGAATACGGACAGGGTTCACAAAGGGGCTATGGCTACACCTTC
d_gene: .; abundance: medium-sized; j_gene: TRBJ2-7; v_gene: TRBV28; CDR3aa: CASSSYSQGYEQYF; CDR3nt: TGTGCCAGCAGCTCATACTCACAGGGTTACGAGCAGTACTTC
d_gene: .; abundance: few; j_gene: TRBJ1-4; v_gene: TRBV2; CDR3aa: CASSGEDKEATNEKLFF; CDR3nt: TGTGCCAGCAGTGGAGAAGACAAGGAGGCAACTAATGAAAAACTGTTTTTT
d_gene: TRBD1; abundance: few; j_gene: TRBJ1-5; v_gene: TRBV12-3/TRBV12-4; CDR3aa: CASSFQGTVDQPQHF; CDR3nt: TGTGCCAGCAGTTTTCAGGGGACAGTTGATCAGCCCCAGCATTTT
d_gene: .; abundance: many; j_gene: TRBJ2-7; v_gene: TRBV7-6; CDR3aa: CASGGRTTHEQYF; CDR3nt: TGTGCCAGCGGGGGACGCACAACGCACGAGCAGTACTTC
d_gene: .; abundance: many; j_gene: TRBJ2-1; v_gene: TRBV28; CDR3aa: CASSRTTYNEQFF; CDR3nt: TGTGCCAGCAGTCGGACAACCTACAATGAGCAGTTCTTC
d_gene: .; abundance: many; j_gene: TRBJ2-3; v_gene: TRBV2; CDR3aa: CASSEASEGNTQYF; CDR3nt: TGTGCCAGCAGTGAAGCAAGCGAGGGTAATACGCAGTATTTT